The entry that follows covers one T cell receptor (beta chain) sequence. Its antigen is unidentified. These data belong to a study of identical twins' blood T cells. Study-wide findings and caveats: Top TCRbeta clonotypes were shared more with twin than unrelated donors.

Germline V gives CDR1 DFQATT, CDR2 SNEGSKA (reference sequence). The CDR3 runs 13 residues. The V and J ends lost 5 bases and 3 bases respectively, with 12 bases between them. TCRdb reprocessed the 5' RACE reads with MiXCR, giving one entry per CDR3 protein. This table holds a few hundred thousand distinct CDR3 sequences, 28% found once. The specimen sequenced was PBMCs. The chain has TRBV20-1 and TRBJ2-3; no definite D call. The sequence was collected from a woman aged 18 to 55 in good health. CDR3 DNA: TGCAGTGCTGGGCCCGCGTGGACAGATACGCAGTATTTT. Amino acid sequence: CSAGPAWTDTQYF.